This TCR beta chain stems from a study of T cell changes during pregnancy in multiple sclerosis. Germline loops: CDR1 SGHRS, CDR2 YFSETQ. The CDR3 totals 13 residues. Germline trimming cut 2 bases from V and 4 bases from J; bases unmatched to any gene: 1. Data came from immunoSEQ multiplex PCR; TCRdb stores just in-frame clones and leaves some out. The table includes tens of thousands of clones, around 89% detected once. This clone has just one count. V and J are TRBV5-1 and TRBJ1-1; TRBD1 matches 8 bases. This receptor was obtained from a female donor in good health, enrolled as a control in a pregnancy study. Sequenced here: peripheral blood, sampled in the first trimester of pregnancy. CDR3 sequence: CASSFDRGTEAFF. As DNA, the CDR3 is TGCGCCAGCAGCTTCGACAGGGGCACTGAAGCTTTCTTT.